The sequence of this TCR beta chain was determined in a study of Tregs in tolerant kidney transplant recipients (dated by TCRdb to about 2019). With regard to the full study: The study applied TCRbeta sequencing to find donor-specific regulatory T cells before combined kidney and bone marrow transplantation and then followed those same cells after transplant. The paper as a whole reports these results and caveats: Donor-specific Treg expansion exceeded global Treg expansion in tolerant patients, suggesting antigen-driven rather than nonspecific expansion. The most biologically relevant and donor-specific TCRbeta repertoire appeared to be identified by expanding Tregs with activated donor B cells. Biological reproducibility was not examined directly, but technical replication error appeared to be minimal. PCR primers changed over time for some patients, so nucleotide-level comparison across those patients' samples was not possible. The study was constrained by small patient numbers, and validation of the findings is required in larger populations and under other immunosuppression protocols.

On this clone itself: What antigen it recognizes has not been identified. Qualities for individual bases were not recorded, and no much larger clone is one base off.

The CDR3 measures 14 amino acids from cysteine to phenylalanine. Only the CDR3 region is kept as DNA, spanning 42 bases read in frame from base 1. From a lookup of the germline V gene (reference sequence), CDR1 and CDR2 are MNHNY and SVGAGI. Taken with the paper, the label for time point translates to: 6 months after combined kidney and bone marrow transplant. The transplants used related donors along with nonmyeloablative bone marrow transplantation, and in the human trials mixed chimerism was transient. Unstimulated Tregs (CD4+CD25+CD127-), CD4+ non-Tregs (CD4+CD25-), CD4 and CD8 cells were FACS-sorted from thawed PBMCs. Patients were several combined kidney and bone marrow transplant recipients from the ITN036ST trial, and only these trial subjects had samples available. Healthy control blood was processed to PBMCs with a Ficoll density gradient and then cryopreserved, whereas patient PBMCs were collected both before and after transplant.

For TCRbeta CDR3 sequencing, genomic DNA was extracted from sorted cells using the QIAGEN DNeasy Blood and Tissue Kit. High-throughput TCRbeta CDR3 sequencing was carried out commercially through immunoSEQ, with PCR amplification with bias correction and internal controls included. Under the source paper's analysis protocol: A unique productive TCRbeta sequence was defined by the CDR3 nucleotide sequence when primers matched, and otherwise by the CDR3 amino acid sequence together with the Vbeta and Jbeta genes. To correct for sorting error, sequences found in more than one sorted population at a frequency ratio of 2:1 or less were discarded, and the remaining shared sequences were assigned to the population with the higher frequency. Sequences were defined as donor-reactive when expanded at least 5-fold in CFSE-low cells versus unstimulated cells and present at a frequency of at least 0.01% in CFSE-low cells. Repertoire divergence was quantified by Jensen-Shannon divergence using the top 100 TCRbeta sequences ranked by frequency. For any sample with multiple sequencing runs, sorting error was corrected in each run separately before the runs were pooled. TCRdb took this table from immuneACCESS and kept in-frame rearrangements with V and J called. Such tables lack part of the clones; where checked against another copy, unresolved V genes explain under half of the gap, and the rest is unexplained. V and J calls and clone size come straight from that table; D and trimming were deduced from the DNA. In all, the sample holds approximately 20,000 clones, and 65% to 85% of those were seen once. Roughly a quarter of the sample goes to the ten largest clones.

This sequence originates from a human patient who received a combined kidney and bone marrow transplant. Following a transplant, a fraction of the T cells may be traceable to the graft donor. The rearranged chain carries TRBV6-6 and TRBJ2-5; 8 bases in the junction line up with TRBD1. The assigned J gene may be wrong: the sequence end matches TRBJ2-7 better. Sequences were derived from CD8+ T cells from blood (PBMCs), sampled 6 months after the transplant. For the CDR3, the sequence is CASSYSGGGYEQYF. The nucleotide sequence reads as follows: TGTGCCAGCAGTTATTCAGGGGGCGGTTACGAGCAGTACTTC.